These 6 T cell receptor beta chains were sequenced from one sample in a study of cytomegalovirus exposure and HLA in healthy donors (TCRdb year 2017). Library creation used the immunoSEQ multiplex PCR assay. A mixture of 60 forward primers for TCR Vbeta segments and 13 reverse primers for TCR Jbeta segments was used in the multiplex PCR. TCRdb took this table from immuneACCESS and kept in-frame rearrangements with V and J called. Such tables lack part of the clones; where checked against another copy, unresolved V genes explain under half of the gap, and the rest is unexplained. The sample has about 95,000 clones on record, approximately 76% of them singletons. The ten largest clonotypes hold roughly 5% of the sample. Sequenced input: PBMCs. These receptors came from a man under 40 in good health and CMV-seropositive.

The rearrangement links TRBV6-5 to TRBJ2-3; no clear D. This CDR3 contains 16 residues. Germline lookup yields CDR1 MNHEY and CDR2 SVGAGI. V was trimmed by 1 base and J by 0 bases, leaving 11 bases between them. CDR3 coding DNA: TGTGCCAGCAGTTACTTCGCCGGGTCTAGCACAGATACGCAGTATTTT. This encodes CASSYFAGSSTDTQYF.

The J gene is TRBJ2-7, the V gene TRBV5-1; 7 bases agree with TRBD2. The germline V gene has CDR1 SGHRS and CDR2 YFSETQ. CDR3 size: 15 residues. J gave up 3 bases and V 2 bases, and 8 bases lay outside the gene matches. The CDR3 loop is CASSFYSGEGYEQYF. CDR3 DNA: TGCGCCAGCAGCTTCTACAGCGGGGAGGGCTACGAGCAGTACTTC.

This clone has just a few counts. The chain combines TRBV7-2 with TRBJ2-2; D is unclear. V shed 5 bases and J shed 4 bases, with 11 bases lying between them. Germline values: CDR1 SGHTA, CDR2 FQGNSA. This CDR3 spans 14 amino acids. CDR3 nucleotides: TGTGCCAGCAGCCTAGACTCCTTCACCGGGGAGCTGTTTTTT. Encoded protein: CASSLDSFTGELFF. Looking up the rest from reference TRBV7-2 and TRBJ2-2 gives the full variable domain: GAGVSQSPSNKVTEKGKDVELRCDPISGHTALYWYRQSLGQGLEFLIYFQGNSAPDKSGLPSDRFSAERTGGSVSTLTIQRTQQEDSAVYLCASSLDSFTGELFFGEGSRLTVL.

This clone was recorded a few times. This chain links TRBV6-5 with TRBJ1-4; 9 bases fit TRBD1. The CDR3 is made up of 14 amino acids. Per germline, CDR1 MNHEY and CDR2 SVGAGI. The V and J ends lost 6 bases and 8 bases, in that order; junction bases with no gene match: 7. In nucleotides, the CDR3 is TGTGCCAGCAGGGGGGGGACAGGGAGGGAAAAACTGTTTTTT. The encoded protein is CASRGGTGREKLFF.

J is TRBJ1-1 and V is TRBV5-1; 7 bases are shared with TRBD1. The J segment lost 4 bases and the V segment lost 4 bases, leaving 10 bases of the junction unmatched. CDR1 and CDR2 (germline): SGHRS, YFSETQ. This CDR3 comprises 15 residues. As DNA, the CDR3 is TGCGCCAGCAGCACCGGACAGGTTAGGCCCACTGAAGCTTTCTTT. This translates into CASSTGQVRPTEAFF.

The CDR3 protein is CASSFRGGYEQYV. The CDR3 nucleotides are TGTGCCAGCAGTTTTCGTGGGGGGTACGAGCAGTACGTC. The V and J genes are TRBV27 and TRBJ2-7, with a possible D match to TRBD2 (6 bases). Germline V gene lookup returns CDR1 MNHEY and CDR2 SMNVEV (reference sequence). This CDR3 has 13 amino acids. V was cut by 3 bases and J by 4 bases, with 10 bases left in between.